This T cell receptor (beta chain) was documented in a study of CD8+CD57+ T cells in acquired aplastic anemia. Study as a whole: Mean yield of DNA from sorted CD4+ and CD8+ cells was roughly 3.1 ug.

CDR3 length equals 17 residues. Germline trimming cut 6 bases from V and 2 bases from J; bases unmatched to any gene: 10. Study-level results: Common to patients and controls were twenty-nine CD8+ CDR3 sequences. Levels of CD8+ Simpson's diversity were not significantly distinct in patients versus controls.

CDR3 and TCR beta VDJ profiling relied on a genomic DNA template. TCRdb fed the reads into MiXCR, producing one record per CDR3 protein. This sample has a few hundred thousand distinct CDR3 sequences; roughly 34% occur once, and the top ten carry roughly 0.89%. On this clonotype itself: Its antigen is unknown.

The authors sequenced patients whose flow cytometry had shown CD8+CD57+ cell expansion. All participating patients were living with severe acquired aplastic anemia. The specimen was sorted CD4+, CD8+, or CD8+CD57+ T cells (not recorded which) from PBMCs. The V gene is TRBV12-3 or TRBV12-4, the J gene TRBJ2-6; 7 nucleotides line up with TRBD2. The source of this sequence is a human donor with aplastic anemia. The DNA for the CDR3 is TGTGCCAGCAGCTACTCAATAAGCGGGGCTGGGGCCAACGTCCTGACTTTC. It translates to CASSYSISGAGANVLTF.